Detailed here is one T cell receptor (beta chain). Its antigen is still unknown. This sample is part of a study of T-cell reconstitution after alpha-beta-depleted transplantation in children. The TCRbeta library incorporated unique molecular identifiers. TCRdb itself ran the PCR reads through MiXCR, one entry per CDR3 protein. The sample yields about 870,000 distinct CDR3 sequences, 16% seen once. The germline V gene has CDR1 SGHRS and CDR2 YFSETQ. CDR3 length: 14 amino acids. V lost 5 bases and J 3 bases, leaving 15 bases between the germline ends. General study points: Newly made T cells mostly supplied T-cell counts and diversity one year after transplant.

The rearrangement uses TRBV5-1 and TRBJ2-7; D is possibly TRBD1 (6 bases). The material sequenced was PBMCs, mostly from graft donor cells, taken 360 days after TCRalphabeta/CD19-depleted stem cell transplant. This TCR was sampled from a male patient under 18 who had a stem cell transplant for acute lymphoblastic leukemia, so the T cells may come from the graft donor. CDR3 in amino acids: CASRPRGQFYEQYF. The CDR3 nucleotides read TGCGCCAGCAGACCTAGGGGACAATTCTACGAGCAGTACTTC.